One sample yielded the 19 T cell receptor beta chains listed below, sequenced in a study of T cells after yellow fever vaccination. One entry per CDR3 protein results from TCRdb running MiXCR on the 5' RACE reads. Found here are some 120,000 distinct CDR3 sequences, roughly 15% of them singletons; the top ten hold approximately 39%. The specimen was CD8+ T cells sorted from PBMCs, collected 5 days after the yellow fever booster vaccination. Source of these receptors: a man aged 18 to 30 who received the YFV17D yellow fever vaccine.

CDR3 sequence: CASSALRGLGYTF. CDR3 DNA sequence: TGTGCCAGCAGCGCCCTGCGGGGGTTAGGCTACACCTTC. The V and J genes are TRBV9 and TRBJ1-2, with D perhaps TRBD1 (5 bases). Looked up from germline, CDR1 is SGDLS and CDR2 is YYNGEE. Trimming stripped 3 bases from V and 8 bases from J, with 14 bases between. This CDR3 has 13 residues.

A few counts support this clonotype. The V and J genes are TRBV6-5 and TRBJ2-2; D gene unclear. The germline CDR1 and CDR2 sequences are MNHEY and SVGAGI. V was clipped by 3 bases and J by 5 bases, with 10 bases between them. The CDR3 contains 14 residues. The CDR3 protein is CASSYGAATGELFF. For the CDR3, the DNA is TGTGCCAGCAGTTATGGCGCAGCAACCGGGGAGCTGTTTTTT.

Many counts were recorded for this clonotype. The chain joins TRBV7-3 to TRBJ2-1; possible D gene TRBD1, 6 bases. The CDR3 totals 15 residues. Trimming cost V 0 bases and J 4 bases, with 10 bases left between them. Germline CDR1 SGHTA, CDR2 FQGTGA. For the CDR3, the DNA is TGTGCCAGCAGCTTAACTACAGGGTCGTACAATGAGCAGTTCTTC. Protein product: CASSLTTGSYNEQFF.

On this clonotype itself: Since a much larger clone is just one base distant, this may be a read error. The rearrangement links TRBV12-3 or TRBV12-4 to TRBJ2-2, with TRBD1 identical over 8 bases. The CDR3 is 15 residues long. CDR3 sequence (DNA): TGTGCCAGCAACCCCCGGGACAGGCGCACCGGGGAGCTGATTTTT. This sequence encodes CASNPRDRRTGELIF.

The chain recombines TRBV2 with TRBJ2-5; D is undetermined. The germline V and J ends were trimmed by 8 bases and 7 bases, with 8 bases remaining between them. This CDR3 region has 10 residues. Germline V CDR1 and CDR2: SNHLY, FYNNEI. The CDR3 region has the DNA TGTGCCAGCCTATGGGGGACCCAGTACTTC. This translates into CASLWGTQYF.

This clonotype was seen a few times. The chain recombines TRBV2 with TRBJ1-6; D not certain. Trimming removed 2 bases at V and 9 bases at J, with 14 bases between. CDR1 is SNHLY and CDR2 is FYNNEI in the germline V gene. CDR3 length: 15 residues. The CDR3 bases are TGTGCCAGCAGTGAATTAAGCGTTTCTCCTTCACCCCTCCACTTT. It codes for CASSELSVSPSPLHF.

The chain is built from TRBV6-2 or TRBV6-3 and TRBJ2-5; 12 nucleotides match TRBD1. Looked up from germline, CDR1 is MNHEY and CDR2 is SVGEGT. CDR3 length equals 17 residues. Unmatched junction bases numbered 8, after V lost 6 bases and J lost 0 bases. Written as DNA, the CDR3 is TGTGCCAGCAGCCAAGGGGACAGGGGGCGGTACCAAGAGACCCAGTACTTC. It encodes CASSQGDRGRYQETQYF.

The J gene is TRBJ2-2, the V gene TRBV4-2, with D possibly being TRBD1 or TRBD2 (5 bases each). The ends were cut back, 1 base at V and 5 bases at J, with 17 bases in the middle. The CDR3 sequence is 17 residues long. From germline, CDR1 is LGHNA and CDR2 YNFKEQ. The CDR3 sequence is CASSQVQGHGGTGELFF. CDR3 sequence (DNA): TGTGCCAGCAGCCAAGTGCAAGGTCATGGGGGTACCGGGGAGCTGTTTTTT.

The V gene is TRBV12-5, the J gene TRBJ2-7; a possible D gene is TRBD1 (5 bases). Germline-derived CDR1 and CDR2 are LGHNT and FRNRAP. Trimming removed 5 bases from V and 3 bases from J, with 20 bases in between. This CDR3 is 16 amino acids long. The CDR3: CASGPCGHSNHYEQYV. The CDR3 DNA sequence: TGTGCTAGTGGTCCGTGCGGACACTCAAACCACTACGAGCAGTACGTC.

This clonotype turned up a few times. The chain joins TRBV5-1 to TRBJ1-1; weak D call: TRBD1 (5 bases). The germline V gene encodes CDR1 SGHRS and CDR2 YFSETQ. V gave up 0 bases and J gave up 0 bases, with 15 bases separating them. CDR3 size: 17 residues. CDR3 residues: CASSLEGRGGVNTEAFF. CDR3 nucleotides: TGCGCCAGCAGCTTGGAAGGTCGGGGCGGGGTGAACACTGAAGCTTTCTTT.

The V call is TRBV5-6, the J call TRBJ2-7; D may be TRBD1 (6 bases). This CDR3 region has 14 residues. Trimming shortened V by 7 bases and J by 5 bases, and 19 bases separated the two germline ends. The germline CDR1 and CDR2 sequences are SGHDT and YYEEEE. CDR3 sequence: CASLKMDSLNEQYV. CDR3 DNA sequence: TGTGCCAGCCTGAAAATGGACAGTCTAAACGAGCAGTACGTC.

The rearrangement links TRBV25-1 to TRBJ2-3; 11 bases line up with TRBD1. V shed 6 bases and J 8 bases; nucleotides not matched to a gene: 7. The CDR3 totals 14 residues. Per germline, CDR1 MGHDK and CDR2 SYGVNS. The CDR3 loop reads CASSGQGAIGTQYF. The CDR3, as DNA: TGTGCCAGCAGCGGACAGGGGGCGATAGGTACGCAGTATTTT.

The V gene is TRBV10-3, the J gene TRBJ1-1, with TRBD1 identical over 10 bases. V shed 9 bases, J shed 10 bases, and the junction held 5 bases outside the gene matches. The length of the CDR3 is 11 residues. CDR1 and CDR2 from the germline V gene are ENHRY and SYGVKD. The CDR3 region is CAIGTGVLAFF. In DNA, the CDR3 is TGTGCCATTGGGACAGGGGTTTTAGCTTTCTTT.

The chain recombines TRBV5-1 with TRBJ2-3; 8 nucleotides line up with TRBD1. V trimming: 0 bases; J trimming: 6 bases; junction bases outside the gene matches: 6. CDR3 size: 15 residues. Germline CDR1 and CDR2: SGHRS and YFSETQ. CDR3 sequence (DNA): TGCGCCAGCAGCTTGGCCGGGCGGACAGGGGATACGCAGTATTTT. It codes for CASSLAGRTGDTQYF.

The V gene is TRBV7-8, the J gene TRBJ2-3; tentative D call: TRBD1 (5 bases). Trimming took off 1 base at V and 2 bases at J, with 7 bases between the two ends. Germline V CDR1 and CDR2: SGHVS, FQNEAQ. This CDR3 region has 14 residues. This CDR3 is CASSLVGPTDTQYF. The CDR3 DNA reads as TGTGCCAGCAGCTTAGTGGGGCCCACAGATACGCAGTATTTT.

This clonotype was picked up a small number of times. V gene TRBV13 combines with J gene TRBJ2-3, with 9 bases matching TRBD1. The CDR3 is 18 amino acids. J gave up 2 bases and V 0 bases, and 9 bases lay outside the gene matches. Germline assignment: CDR1 PRHDT and CDR2 FYEKMQ (reference sequence). The CDR3 DNA follows: TGTGCCAGCAGCTTAGGACACCGGACAGGGGACAACACAGATACGCAGTATTTT. This sequence encodes CASSLGHRTGDNTDTQYF. Looking up the rest from reference TRBV13 and TRBJ2-3 gives the full variable domain: AAGVIQSPRHLIKEKRETATLKCYPIPRHDTVYWYQQGPGQDPQFLISFYEKMQSDKGSIPDRFSAQQFSDYHSELNMSSLELGDSALYFCASSLGHRTGDNTDTQYFGPGTRLTVL.

This chain links TRBV4-2 with TRBJ1-1, with no clear D. V was trimmed by 1 base and J by 1 base, leaving 7 bases between them. In germline, CDR1 is LGHNA, CDR2 YNFKEQ. CDR3 length equals 14 residues. The CDR3, as DNA: TGTGCCAGCAGCCAAGTCGTGACGAACACTGAAGCTTTCTTT. This translates into CASSQVVTNTEAFF.

This clonotype appeared a few times. The CDR3 coding sequence is TGTGCCAGCAGCCCACATCAAGAGACCCAGTACTTC. Protein product: CASSPHQETQYF. The chain carries TRBV7-2 and TRBJ2-5; D not certain. Looked up from germline, CDR1 is SGHTA and CDR2 is FQGNSA. V dropped 5 bases and J dropped 2 bases, with 6 bases sitting between them. This CDR3 comprises 12 residues.

This chain connects TRBV30 to TRBJ2-2, with D uncertain. The germline V gene encodes CDR1 GTSNPN and CDR2 SVGIG (reference sequence). CDR3 length: 13 amino acids. V dropped 1 base and J dropped 1 base, with 4 bases sitting between them. CDR3 bases: TGTGCCTGGAGTGGGGGGAACACCGGGGAGCTGTTTTTT. Translated: CAWSGGNTGELFF.